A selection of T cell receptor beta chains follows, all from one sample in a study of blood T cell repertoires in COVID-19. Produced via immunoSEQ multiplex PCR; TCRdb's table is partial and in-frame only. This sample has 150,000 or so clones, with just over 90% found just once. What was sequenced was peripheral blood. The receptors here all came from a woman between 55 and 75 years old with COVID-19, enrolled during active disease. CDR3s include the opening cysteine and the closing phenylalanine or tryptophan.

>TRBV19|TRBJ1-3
CASSIAEEGIGNTIYF
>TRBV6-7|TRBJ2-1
CARQEPGQGYNEQFF
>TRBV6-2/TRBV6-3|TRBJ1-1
CASSSIAGGYTEAFF
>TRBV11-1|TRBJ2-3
CASSPSGKDTQYF
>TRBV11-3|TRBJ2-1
CASSLGSASGASYEQFF
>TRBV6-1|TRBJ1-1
CASSERRREAFF
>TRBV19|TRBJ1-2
CASSRSYGYTF
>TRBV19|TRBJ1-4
CASSMSAYEKLFF
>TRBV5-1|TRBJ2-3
CASSSHSTDTQYF
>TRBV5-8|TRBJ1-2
CASSPGTGGAYGYTF
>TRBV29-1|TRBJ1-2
CSATQVSDGYTF
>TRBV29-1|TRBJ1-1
CSVGDGGGASEAFF
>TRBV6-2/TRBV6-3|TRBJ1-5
CASSGQTLQPQHF
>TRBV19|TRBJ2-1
CASTAGTSASYNEQFF
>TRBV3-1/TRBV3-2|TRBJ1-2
CASSQAAGNGYTF
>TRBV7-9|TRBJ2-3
CASSLSRGLADTQYF
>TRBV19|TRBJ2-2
CASSLRDTGELFF
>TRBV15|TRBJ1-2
CATSRDNRNRGGYTF
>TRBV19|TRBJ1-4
CASSTGRDSNEKLFF
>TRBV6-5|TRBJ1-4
CASSPGPATNEKLFF
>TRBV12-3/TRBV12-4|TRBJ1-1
CASSFQGGTEAFF
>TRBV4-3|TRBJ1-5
CASSYYPYQPQHF
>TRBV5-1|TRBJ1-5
CASSLDRGGNQPQHF
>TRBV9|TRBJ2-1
CASSGSGGLLNEQFF
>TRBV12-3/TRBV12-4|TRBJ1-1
CASSLKARTEAFF
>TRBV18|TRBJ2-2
CASSPPGQGYTGELFF
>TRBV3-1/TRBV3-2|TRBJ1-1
CASSQTGGGGTEAFF
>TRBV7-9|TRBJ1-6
CASSSPTGGDNPGSPLHF
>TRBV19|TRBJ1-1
CATARTGTEAFF
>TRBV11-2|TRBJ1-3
CASSQGLFSGNTIYF
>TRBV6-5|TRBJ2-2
CASSHVRGSTGELFF
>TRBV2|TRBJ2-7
CASSEGDSRFSYEQYF
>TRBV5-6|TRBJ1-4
CASRPRVATNEKLFF
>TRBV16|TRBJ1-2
CASSLNTGDSYGYTF
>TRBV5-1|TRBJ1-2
CASSLAEAYGYTF
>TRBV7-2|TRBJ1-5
CASSQDGNNQPQHF
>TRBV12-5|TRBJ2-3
CASGPGQAYSTDTQYF
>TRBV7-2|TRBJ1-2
CASRGDRSDYGYTF
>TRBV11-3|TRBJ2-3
CASSHRTGASTDTQYF
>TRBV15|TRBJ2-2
CATSRDKWQLNTGELFF
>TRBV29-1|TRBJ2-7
CSVVLGAREQYF
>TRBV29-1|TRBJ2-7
CSVSLSYEQYF
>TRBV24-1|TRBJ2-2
CATSDSRTGASGELFF
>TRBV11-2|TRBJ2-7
CASSLSGGSPAYEQYF
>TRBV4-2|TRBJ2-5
CASSQGPGETRRGTQYF
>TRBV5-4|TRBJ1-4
CASSPGPGTGGANEKLFF
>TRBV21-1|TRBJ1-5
CASSNYTLGNQPQHF
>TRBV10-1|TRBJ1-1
CASSETENRVRVTEAFF
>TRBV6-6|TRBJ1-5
CASSTTRTGGSQPQHF
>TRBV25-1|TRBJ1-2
CASSEAGTGGYTF
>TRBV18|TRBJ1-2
CASSPGTWAVVEGYTF
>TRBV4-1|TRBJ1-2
CASSPAGGISNYGYTF
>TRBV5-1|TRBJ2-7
CASSLIPQGGGYEQYF
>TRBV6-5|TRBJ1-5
CASSKTRGLNQPQHF
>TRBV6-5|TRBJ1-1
CASSHSGVNTEAFF
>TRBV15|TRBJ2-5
CATSRDLTQGITETQYF
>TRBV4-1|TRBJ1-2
CASSQADRDYGYTF
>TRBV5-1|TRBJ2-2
CASSLAGGELFF
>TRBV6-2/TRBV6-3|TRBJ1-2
CASSSEGSGGYTF